This T cell receptor (beta chain) was obtained from a study of T cells in tuberculosis. Study conclusions and caveats: GMM-specific TCRs were nearer to active tuberculosis alpha repertoires, suggesting expansion. A GMM-specific repertoire classifier reached 85% to 90% accuracy, AUROC over 0.85.

Tuberculin skin test and IGRA determined adolescents' latent tuberculosis status at entry. On average about 100,000 T cells per donor were immunosequenced. The protocol was immunoSEQ multiplex PCR, while the TCRdb copy is restricted to in-frame clones and leaves out a portion. The data show around 29,000 clones, 80% to 95% seen once. As concerns this clone: Its antigen is unknown.

The V end lost 5 bases, the J end lost 3 bases, and 10 bases lay between the germline ends. Germline CDR1 reads SGHVS; CDR2 reads FQNEAQ. The CDR3 has 13 amino acids. This chain joins TRBV7-8 and TRBJ2-5; weak D call: TRBD1 (5 bases). The sequenced material came from PBMCs. This clonotype was sampled from a donor between 10 and 35 years old with latent tuberculosis or without tuberculosis infection. CDR3 protein: CASSPTREETQYF. The DNA of the CDR3 is TGTGCCAGCAGCCCAACCAGGGAAGAGACCCAGTACTTC. The full variable domain, in which reference TRBV7-8 and TRBJ2-5 provide the parts outside the CDR3, is GAGVSQSPRYKVAKRGQDVALRCDPISGHVSLFWYQQALGQGPEFLTYFQNEAQLDKSGLPSDRFFAERPEGSVSTLKIQRTQQEDSAVYLCASSPTREETQYFGPGTRLLVL.